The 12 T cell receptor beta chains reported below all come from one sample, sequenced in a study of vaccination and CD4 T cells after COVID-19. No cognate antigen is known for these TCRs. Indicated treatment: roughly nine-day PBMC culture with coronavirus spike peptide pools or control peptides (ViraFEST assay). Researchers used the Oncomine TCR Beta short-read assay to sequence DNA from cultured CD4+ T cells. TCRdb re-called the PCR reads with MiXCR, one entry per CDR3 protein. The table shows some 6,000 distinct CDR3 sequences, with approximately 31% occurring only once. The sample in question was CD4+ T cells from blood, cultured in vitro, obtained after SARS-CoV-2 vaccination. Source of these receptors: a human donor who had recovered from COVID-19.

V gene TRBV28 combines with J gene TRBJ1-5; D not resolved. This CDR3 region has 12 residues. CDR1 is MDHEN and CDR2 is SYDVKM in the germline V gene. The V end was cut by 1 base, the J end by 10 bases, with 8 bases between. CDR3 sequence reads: CASSLYRLPQHF. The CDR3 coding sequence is TGTGCCAGCAGTTTATACCGTTTACCCCAGCATTTT. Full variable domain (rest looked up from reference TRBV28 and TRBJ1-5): DVKVTQSSRYLVKRTGEKVFLECVQDMDHENMFWYRQDPGLGLRLIYFSYDVKMKEKGDIPEGYSVSREKKERFSLILESASTNQTSMYLCASSLYRLPQHFGDGTRLSIL.

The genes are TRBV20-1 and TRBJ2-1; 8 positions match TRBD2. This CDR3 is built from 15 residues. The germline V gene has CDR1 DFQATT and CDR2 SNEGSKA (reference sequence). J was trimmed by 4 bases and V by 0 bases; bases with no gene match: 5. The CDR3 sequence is CSARESGRVYNEQFF. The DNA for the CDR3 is TGCAGTGCTAGAGAGAGCGGGAGAGTGTACAATGAGCAGTTCTTC.

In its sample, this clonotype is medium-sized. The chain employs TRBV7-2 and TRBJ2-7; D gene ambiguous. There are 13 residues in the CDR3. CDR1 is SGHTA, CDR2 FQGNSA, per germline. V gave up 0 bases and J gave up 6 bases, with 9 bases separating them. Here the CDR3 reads CASSLAGSGEQYF. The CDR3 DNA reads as TGTGCCAGCAGCTTAGCGGGATCCGGCGAGCAGTACTTC.

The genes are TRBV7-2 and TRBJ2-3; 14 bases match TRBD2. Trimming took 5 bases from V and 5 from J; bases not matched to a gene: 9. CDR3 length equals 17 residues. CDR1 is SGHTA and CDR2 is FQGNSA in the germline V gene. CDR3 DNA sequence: TGTGCCAGCAGCCTGGCGGGGACTAGCGGGAGAATAGATACGCAGTATTTT. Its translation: CASSLAGTSGRIDTQYF.

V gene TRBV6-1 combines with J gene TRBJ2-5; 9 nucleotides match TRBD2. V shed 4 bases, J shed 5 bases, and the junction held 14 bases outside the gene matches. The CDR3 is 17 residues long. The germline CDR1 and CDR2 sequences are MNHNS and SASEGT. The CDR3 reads CASSGLWTSDRKETQYF. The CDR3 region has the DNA TGTGCCAGCAGTGGGCTATGGACTAGCGATAGGAAGGAGACCCAGTACTTC.

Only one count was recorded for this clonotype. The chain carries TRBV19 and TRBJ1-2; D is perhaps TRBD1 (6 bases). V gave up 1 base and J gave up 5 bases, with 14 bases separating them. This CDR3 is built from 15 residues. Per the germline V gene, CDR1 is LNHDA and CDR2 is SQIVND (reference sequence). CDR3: CASSIGGQTPYGYTF. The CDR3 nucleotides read TGTGCCAGTAGTATAGGAGGACAGACACCATATGGCTACACCTTC.

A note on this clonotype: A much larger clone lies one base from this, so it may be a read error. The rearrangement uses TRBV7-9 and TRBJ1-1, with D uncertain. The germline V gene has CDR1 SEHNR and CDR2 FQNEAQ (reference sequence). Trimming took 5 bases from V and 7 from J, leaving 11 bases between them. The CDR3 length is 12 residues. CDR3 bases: TGTGCCAGCAGCCATAGTGGGATTGAAGCTTTCTTT. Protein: CASSHSGIEAFF.

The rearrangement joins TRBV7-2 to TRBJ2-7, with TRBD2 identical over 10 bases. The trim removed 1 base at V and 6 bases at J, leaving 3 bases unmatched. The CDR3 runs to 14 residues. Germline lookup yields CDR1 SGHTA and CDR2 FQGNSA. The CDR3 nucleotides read TGTGCCAGCAGCTTAGATAGCGGGAGGAGCGAGCAGTACTTC. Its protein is CASSLDSGRSEQYF.

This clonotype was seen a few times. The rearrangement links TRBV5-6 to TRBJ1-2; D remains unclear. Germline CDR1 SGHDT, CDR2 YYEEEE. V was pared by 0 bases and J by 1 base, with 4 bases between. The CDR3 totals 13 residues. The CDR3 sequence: CASSLGLNYGYTF. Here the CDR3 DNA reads TGTGCCAGCAGCTTGGGCCTTAACTATGGCTACACCTTC.

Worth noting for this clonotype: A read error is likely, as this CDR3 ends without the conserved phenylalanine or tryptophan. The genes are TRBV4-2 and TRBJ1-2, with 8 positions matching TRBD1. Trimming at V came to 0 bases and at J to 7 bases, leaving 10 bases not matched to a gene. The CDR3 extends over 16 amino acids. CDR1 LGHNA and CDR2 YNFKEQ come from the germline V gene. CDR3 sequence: CASSQEQDREEGGYTL. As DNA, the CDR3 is TGTGCCAGCAGCCAAGAACAGGACAGGGAAGAGGGTGGCTACACCCTC.

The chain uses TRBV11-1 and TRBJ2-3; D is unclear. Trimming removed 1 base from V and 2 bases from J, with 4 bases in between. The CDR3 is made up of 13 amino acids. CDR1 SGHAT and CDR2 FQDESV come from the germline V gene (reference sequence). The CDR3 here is CASSLVNTDTQYF. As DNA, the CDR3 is TGTGCCAGCAGCTTAGTAAACACAGATACGCAGTATTTT.

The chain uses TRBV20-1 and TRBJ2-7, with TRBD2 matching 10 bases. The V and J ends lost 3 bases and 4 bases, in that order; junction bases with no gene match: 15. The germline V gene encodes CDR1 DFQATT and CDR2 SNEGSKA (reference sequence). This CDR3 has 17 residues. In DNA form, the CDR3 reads TGCAGTGCTAGGGCCACCCGGGCTAGCGGGAGCTTATACGAGCAGTACTTC. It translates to CSARATRASGSLYEQYF.